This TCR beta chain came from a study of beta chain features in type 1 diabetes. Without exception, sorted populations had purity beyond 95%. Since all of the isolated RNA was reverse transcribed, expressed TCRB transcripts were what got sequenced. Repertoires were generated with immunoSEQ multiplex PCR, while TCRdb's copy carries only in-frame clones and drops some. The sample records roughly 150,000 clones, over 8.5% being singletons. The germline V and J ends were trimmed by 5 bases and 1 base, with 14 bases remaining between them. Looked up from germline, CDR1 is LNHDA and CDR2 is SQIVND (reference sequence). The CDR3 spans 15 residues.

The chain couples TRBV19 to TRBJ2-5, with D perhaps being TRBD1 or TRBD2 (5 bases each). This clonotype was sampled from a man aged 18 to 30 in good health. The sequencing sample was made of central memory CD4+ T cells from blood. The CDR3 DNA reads TGTGCCAGTAGTTTCTCGAGGGGTTTCCAAGAGACCCAGTACTTC. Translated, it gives CASSFSRGFQETQYF. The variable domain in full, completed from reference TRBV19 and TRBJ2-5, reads DGGITQSPKYLFRKEGQNVTLSCEQNLNHDAMYWYRQDPGQGLRLIYYSQIVNDFQKGDIAEGYSVSREKKESFPLTVTSAQKNPTAFYLCASSFSRGFQETQYFGPGTRLLVL.